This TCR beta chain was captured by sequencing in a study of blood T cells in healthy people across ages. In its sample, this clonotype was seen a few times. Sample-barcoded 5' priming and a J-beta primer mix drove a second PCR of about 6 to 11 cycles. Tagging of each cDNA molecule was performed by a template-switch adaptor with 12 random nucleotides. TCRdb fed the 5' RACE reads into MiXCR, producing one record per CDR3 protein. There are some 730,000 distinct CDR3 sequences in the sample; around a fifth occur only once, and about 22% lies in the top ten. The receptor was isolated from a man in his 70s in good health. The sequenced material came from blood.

CDR3 loop: CSVKPGTNPGYGYTF. The CDR3 DNA follows: TGCAGCGTGAAACCCGGGACCAATCCTGGCTATGGCTACACCTTC. The rearrangement uses TRBV29-1 and TRBJ1-2; perhaps TRBD1 as D (5 bases). Trimming removed 6 bases at V and 4 bases at J, with 21 bases between. The CDR3 spans 15 residues. Per germline, CDR1 SQVTM and CDR2 ANQGSEA.